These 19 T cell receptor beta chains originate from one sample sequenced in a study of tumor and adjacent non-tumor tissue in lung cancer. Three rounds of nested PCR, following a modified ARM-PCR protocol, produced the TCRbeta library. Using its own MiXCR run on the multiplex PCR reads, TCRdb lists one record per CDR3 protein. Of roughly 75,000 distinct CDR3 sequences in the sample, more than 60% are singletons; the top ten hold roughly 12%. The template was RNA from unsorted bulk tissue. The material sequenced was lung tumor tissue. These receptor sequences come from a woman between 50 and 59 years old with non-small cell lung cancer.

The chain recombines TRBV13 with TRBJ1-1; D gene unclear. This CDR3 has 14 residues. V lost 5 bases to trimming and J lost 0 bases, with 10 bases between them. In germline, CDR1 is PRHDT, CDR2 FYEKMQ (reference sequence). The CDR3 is CASSGRWLNTEAFF. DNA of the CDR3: TGTGCCAGCAGCGGCCGATGGCTGAACACTGAAGCTTTCTTT.

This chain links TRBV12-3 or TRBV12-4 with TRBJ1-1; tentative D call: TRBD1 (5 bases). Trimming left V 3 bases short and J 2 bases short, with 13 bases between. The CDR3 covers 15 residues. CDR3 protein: CASSLGGEENTEAFF. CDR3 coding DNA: TGTGCCAGCAGTTTGGGGGGGGAGGAAAACACTGAAGCTTTCTTT.

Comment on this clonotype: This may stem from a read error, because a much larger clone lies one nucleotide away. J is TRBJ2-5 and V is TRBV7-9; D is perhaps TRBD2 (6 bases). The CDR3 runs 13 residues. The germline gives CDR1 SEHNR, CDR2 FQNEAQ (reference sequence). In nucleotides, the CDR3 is TGTGCCAACAGCTTAGCGGTTGGGGAGACCCAGTACTTC. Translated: CANSLAVGETQYF.

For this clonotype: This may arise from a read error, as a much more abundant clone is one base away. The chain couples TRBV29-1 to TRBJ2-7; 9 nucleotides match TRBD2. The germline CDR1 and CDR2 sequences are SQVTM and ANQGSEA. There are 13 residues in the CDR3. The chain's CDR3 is CGVVETSGHEQYF. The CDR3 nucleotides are TGCGGCGTTGTAGAGACTAGCGGTCACGAGCAGTACTTC.

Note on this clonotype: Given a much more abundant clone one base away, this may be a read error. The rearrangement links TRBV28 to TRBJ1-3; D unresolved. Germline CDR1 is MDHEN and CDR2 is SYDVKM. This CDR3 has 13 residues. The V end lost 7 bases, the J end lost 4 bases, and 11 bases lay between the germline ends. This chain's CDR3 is CASMINSGNTIYF. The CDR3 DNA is TGTGCCAGCATGATCAATTCCGGAAACACCATATATTTT.

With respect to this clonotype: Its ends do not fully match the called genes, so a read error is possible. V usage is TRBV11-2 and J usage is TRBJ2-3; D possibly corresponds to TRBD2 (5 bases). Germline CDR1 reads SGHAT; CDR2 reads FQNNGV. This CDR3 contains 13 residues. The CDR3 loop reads CASSLETNGPHCF. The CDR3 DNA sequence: TGTGCCAGCAGCTTAGAGACTAACGGACCCCACTGTTTT.

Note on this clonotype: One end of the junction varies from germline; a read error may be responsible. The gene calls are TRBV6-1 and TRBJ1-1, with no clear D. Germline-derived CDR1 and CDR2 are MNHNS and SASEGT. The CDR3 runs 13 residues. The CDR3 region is CASSEGMYSEAFF. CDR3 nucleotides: TGTGCCAGTAGTGAAGGAATGTACAGTGAAGCTTTCTTT.

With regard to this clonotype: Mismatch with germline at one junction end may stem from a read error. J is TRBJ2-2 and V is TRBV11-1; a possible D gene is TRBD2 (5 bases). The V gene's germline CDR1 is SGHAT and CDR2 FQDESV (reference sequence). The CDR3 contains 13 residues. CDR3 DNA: TGTGTCAGCAGACCTAGTGCCACCGGGGAGCTGTCTTTT. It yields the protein CVSRPSATGELSF.

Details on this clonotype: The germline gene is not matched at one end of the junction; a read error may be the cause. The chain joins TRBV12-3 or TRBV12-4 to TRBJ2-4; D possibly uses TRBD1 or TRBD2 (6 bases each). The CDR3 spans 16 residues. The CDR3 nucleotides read TGTGCCAGCGGTTTAAGGGGGGCCTGGTCCAAAAACATTCAGTACTTC. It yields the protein CASGLRGAWSKNIQYF.

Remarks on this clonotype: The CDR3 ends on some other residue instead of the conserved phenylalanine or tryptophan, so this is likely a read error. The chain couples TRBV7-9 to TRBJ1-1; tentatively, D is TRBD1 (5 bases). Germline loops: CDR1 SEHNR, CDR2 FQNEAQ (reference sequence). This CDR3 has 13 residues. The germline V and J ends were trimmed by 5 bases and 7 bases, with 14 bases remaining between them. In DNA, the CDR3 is TGTGCCAGCAGCGAAAAGGGGTCGTATGAAGCTTTCATT. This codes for CASSEKGSYEAFI.

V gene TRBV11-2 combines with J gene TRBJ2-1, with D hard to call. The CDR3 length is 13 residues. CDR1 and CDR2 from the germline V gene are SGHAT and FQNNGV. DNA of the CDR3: TGTGTCAGTAGCCTTGAGGCTTTCAATGAGCAGTTCTTC. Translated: CVSSLEAFNEQFF.

For the CDR3, the DNA is TGCAGTGTTAGTTCGCTGAGGATGTTCAATGGCTACACCTTC. This encodes CSVSSLRMFNGYTF. V gene TRBV20-1 combines with J gene TRBJ1-2; D gene unclear. CDR3 length equals 14 residues. Germline V lookup: CDR1 DFQATT, CDR2 SNEGSKA (reference sequence). V gave up 7 bases and J gave up 6 bases, with 21 bases separating them.

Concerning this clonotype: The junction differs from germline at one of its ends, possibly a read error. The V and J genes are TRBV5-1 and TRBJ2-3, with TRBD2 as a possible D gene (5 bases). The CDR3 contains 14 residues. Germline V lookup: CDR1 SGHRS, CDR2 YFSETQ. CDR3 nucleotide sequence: TGCTCCAGCAGCTTGAGTGCGAGGGAAGATACGCAGTATTTT. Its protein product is CSSSLSAREDTQYF.

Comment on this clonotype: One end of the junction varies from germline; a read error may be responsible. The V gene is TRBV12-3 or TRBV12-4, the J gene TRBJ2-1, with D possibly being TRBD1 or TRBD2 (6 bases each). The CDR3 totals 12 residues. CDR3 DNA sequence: TGTACCAGCAGTTTAGGGGGGACGGAGCAGTTCTTC. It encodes CTSSLGGTEQFF.

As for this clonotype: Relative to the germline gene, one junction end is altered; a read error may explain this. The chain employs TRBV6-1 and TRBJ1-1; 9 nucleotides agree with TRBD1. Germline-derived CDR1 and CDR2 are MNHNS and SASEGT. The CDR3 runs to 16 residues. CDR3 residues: CASCEVPGTGSTEAFF. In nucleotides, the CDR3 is TGTGCCAGCTGTGAGGTCCCCGGGACAGGGAGTACTGAAGCCTTCTTT.

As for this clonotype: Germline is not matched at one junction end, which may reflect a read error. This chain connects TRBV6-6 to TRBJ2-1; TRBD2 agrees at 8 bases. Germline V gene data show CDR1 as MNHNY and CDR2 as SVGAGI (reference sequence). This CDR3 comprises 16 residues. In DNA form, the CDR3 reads TGTGCCAGCAGAGACAGAGCGGGAGTGTCCTACACTGAGCAGTTCTTC. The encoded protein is CASRDRAGVSYTEQFF.

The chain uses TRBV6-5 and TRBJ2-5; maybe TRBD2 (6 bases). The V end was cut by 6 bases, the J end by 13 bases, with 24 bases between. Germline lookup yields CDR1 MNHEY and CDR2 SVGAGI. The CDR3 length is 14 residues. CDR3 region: CASRGWDLGETVYF. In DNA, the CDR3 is TGTGCCAGCAGAGGATGGGACTTGGGAGAGACCGTGTACTTC.

As DNA, the CDR3 is TGTGCCAGCAGTATCGGACCCCCTGGCGAACAGTACTTC. It is translated as CASSIGPPGEQYF. This chain uses TRBV5-4 with TRBJ2-7; D gene uncertain. The CDR3 is made up of 13 amino acids. V lost 5 bases and J lost 10, with 19 bases in between. The germline V gene has CDR1 SGHNT and CDR2 YYREEE (reference sequence).

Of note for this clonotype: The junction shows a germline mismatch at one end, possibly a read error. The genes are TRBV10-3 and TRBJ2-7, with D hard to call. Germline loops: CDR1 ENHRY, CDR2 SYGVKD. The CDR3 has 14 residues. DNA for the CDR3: TGTGCCATCAGTCCGGACCGATCTACCTACGAGCAGTGGTTC. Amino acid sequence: CAISPDRSTYEQWF.